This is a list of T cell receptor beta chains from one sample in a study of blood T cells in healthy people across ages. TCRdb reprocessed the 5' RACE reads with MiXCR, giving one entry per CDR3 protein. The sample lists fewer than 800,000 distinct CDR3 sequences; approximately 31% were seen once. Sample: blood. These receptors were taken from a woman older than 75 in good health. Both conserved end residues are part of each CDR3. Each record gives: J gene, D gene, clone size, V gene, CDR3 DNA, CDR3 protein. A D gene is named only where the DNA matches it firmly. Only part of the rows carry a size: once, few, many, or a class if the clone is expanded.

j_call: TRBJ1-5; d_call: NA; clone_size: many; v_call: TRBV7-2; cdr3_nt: TGTGCCAGCAGCCACCCTGGAATCGATCAGCCCCAGCATTTT; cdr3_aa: CASSHPGIDQPQHF
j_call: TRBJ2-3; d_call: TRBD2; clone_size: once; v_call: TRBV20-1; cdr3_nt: TGCAGTACCCCCACCGGGACTATGGCAGATACGCAGTATTTT; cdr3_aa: CSTPTGTMADTQYF
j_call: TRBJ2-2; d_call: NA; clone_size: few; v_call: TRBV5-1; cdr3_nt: TGCACCAGCAGCTTGGCTCGGCGGGGGCCGACGAACACCGGGGAGCTGTTTTTT; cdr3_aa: CTSSLARRGPTNTGELFF
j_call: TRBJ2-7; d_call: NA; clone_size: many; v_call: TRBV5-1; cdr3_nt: TGCGCCAGCAGTCGGGACGGAACCTACGAGCAGTACTTC; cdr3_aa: CASSRDGTYEQYF
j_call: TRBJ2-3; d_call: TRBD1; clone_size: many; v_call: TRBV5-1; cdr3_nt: TGCGCCAGCAGCCGATGGACAGGGGGCCTAGATACGCAGTATTTT; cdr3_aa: CASSRWTGGLDTQYF
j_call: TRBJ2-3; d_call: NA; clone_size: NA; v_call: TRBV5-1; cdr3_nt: TGCGCCAGCAGCTTGGCCCCGGCGGAGACCACAGATACGCAGTATTTT; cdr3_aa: CASSLAPAETTDTQYF
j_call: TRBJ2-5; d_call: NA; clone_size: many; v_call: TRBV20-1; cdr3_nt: TGCAGTGCTAGAGACCTGTACCAAGAGACCCAGTACTTC; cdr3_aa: CSARDLYQETQYF
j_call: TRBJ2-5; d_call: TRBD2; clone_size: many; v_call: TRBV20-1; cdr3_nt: TGCAGTGCGAGGTCCGTACTAGCGGGGGTCCAAGAGACCCAGTACTTC; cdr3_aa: CSARSVLAGVQETQYF
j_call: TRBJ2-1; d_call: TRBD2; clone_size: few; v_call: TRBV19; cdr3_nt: TGTGCCAGTAGTATAGATAGGACTAGTTCCAATGAGCAGTTCTTC; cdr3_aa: CASSIDRTSSNEQFF
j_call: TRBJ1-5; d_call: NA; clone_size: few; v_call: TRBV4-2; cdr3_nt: TGTGCCGGCAGCCAAGTATCTAGCAATCGGCCCCAGCATTTT; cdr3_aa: CAGSQVSSNRPQHF
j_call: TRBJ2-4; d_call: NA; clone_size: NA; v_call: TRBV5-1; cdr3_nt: TGCGCCAGCAGCTTGGAGGCAGACGCTTTAGTTCAGTACTTC; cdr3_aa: CASSLEADALVQYF
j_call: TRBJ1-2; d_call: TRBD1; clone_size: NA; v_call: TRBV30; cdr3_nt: TGTGCCTGGAGCCCCGGGACAGGGGGCGCAAATGGCTACACCTTC; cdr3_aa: CAWSPGTGGANGYTF
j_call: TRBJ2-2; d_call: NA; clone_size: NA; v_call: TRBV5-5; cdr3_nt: TGTGCCAGCAGCTTGGTCCTTCTGAACACCGGGGAGCTGTTTTTT; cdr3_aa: CASSLVLLNTGELFF
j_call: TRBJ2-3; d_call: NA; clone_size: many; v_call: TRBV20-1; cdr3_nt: TGCAGTGCTAGAGATGCGGGTATGGGCACAGATACGCAGTATTTT; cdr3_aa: CSARDAGMGTDTQYF
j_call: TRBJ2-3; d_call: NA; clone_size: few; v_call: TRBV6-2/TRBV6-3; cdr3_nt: TGTGCCAGCAGCTACCATAGAGATACGCAGTATTTT; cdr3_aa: CASSYHRDTQYF
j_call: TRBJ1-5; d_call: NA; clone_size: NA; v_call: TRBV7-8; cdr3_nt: TGTGCCACCTCCGGGGGCTCTAGCAATCAGCCCCAGCATTTT; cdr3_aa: CATSGGSSNQPQHF
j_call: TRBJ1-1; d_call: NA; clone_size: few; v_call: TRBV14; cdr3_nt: TGTGCCAGCAGCTCCCCGACAGGTTGGTACACTGAAGCTTTCTTT; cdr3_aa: CASSSPTGWYTEAFF
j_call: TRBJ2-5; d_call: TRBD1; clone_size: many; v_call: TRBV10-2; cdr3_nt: TGCGCCAGCAGCCGGGACAGGAGAAAGACCCAGTACTTC; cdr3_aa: CASSRDRRKTQYF
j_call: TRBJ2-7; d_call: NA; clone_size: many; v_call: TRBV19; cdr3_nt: TGTGCCAGTAGTCCCCGACAGGAAACCTACGAGCAGTACTTC; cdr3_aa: CASSPRQETYEQYF
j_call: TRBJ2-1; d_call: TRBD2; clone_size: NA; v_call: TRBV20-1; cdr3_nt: TGCAGTGCCCGTTCAGACCATAGCGGGAGGTCTGTTAATGAGCAGTTCTTC; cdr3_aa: CSARSDHSGRSVNEQFF
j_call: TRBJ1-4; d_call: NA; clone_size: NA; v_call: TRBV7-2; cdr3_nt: TGTGCCAGCAGCTTATTGAAGGGAGCCAGGTCTAATGAAAAACTGTTTTTT; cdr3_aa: CASSLLKGARSNEKLFF
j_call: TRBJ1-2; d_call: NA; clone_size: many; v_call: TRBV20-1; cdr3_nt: TGCAGTGCTAGAGCCGAGGACAGCTCCCTGGGTGGCTACACCTTC; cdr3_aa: CSARAEDSSLGGYTF
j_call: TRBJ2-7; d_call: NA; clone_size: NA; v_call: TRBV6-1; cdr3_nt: TGTGCCAGCAGTGAGGGGGGGGCGCCAGCCTACGAGCAGTACTTC; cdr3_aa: CASSEGGAPAYEQYF
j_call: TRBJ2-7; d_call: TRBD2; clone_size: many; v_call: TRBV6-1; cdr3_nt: TGTGCCAGCAGACCTCCGGGACTAGCGGGTGCCTACGAGCAGTACTTC; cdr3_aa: CASRPPGLAGAYEQYF
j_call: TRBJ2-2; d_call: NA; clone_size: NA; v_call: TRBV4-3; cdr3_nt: TGCGCCAGCAGCCTAGAGGCAGCCAGATTTAGCACCGGGGAGCTGTTTTTT; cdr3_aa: CASSLEAARFSTGELFF
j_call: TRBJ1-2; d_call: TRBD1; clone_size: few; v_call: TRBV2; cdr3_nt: TGTGCCAGCAGTGAGGACAGGGTGTGGAATGGCTACACCTTC; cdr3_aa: CASSEDRVWNGYTF
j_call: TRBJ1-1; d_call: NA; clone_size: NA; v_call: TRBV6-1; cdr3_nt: TGTGCCAGCAGTGTCCGCGGCCTTGAAGTTTTCTTT; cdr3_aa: CASSVRGLEVFF
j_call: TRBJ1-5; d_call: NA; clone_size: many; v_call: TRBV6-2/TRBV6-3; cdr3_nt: TGTGCCAGCAGTTCCTGGGCTTTCGATCAGCCCCAGCATTTT; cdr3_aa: CASSSWAFDQPQHF
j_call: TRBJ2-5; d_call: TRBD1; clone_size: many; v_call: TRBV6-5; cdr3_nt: TGTGCCAGCAGTTTCCCGGGACAGGGGGCGGAGACCCAGTACTTC; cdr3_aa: CASSFPGQGAETQYF
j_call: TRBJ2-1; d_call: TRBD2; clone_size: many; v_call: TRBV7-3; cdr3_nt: TGTGCCAGCAGCTTACAACAGTCGGGAGCGGGGGGAGGTGAGCAGTTCTTC; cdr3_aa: CASSLQQSGAGGGEQFF
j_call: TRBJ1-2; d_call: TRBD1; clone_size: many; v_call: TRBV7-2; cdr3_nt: TGTGCCAGCAGCTTAGACGCAGGGGGTATGGGCTATGGCTACACCTTC; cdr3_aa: CASSLDAGGMGYGYTF
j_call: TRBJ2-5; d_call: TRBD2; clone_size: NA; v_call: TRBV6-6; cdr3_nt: TGTGCCAGCAGTTACCCGGGCGGGGGGGCCTTTGAGCAGTACTTC; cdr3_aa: CASSYPGGGAFEQYF
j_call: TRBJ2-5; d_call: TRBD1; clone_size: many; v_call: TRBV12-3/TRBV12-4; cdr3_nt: TGTGCCAGCAGTTCGACAGGGAGCGAGACCCAGTACTTC; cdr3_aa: CASSSTGSETQYF
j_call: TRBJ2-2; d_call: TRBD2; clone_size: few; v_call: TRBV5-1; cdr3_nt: TGCGCCAGCGTCGCGGGGGGTCGAACCGGGGAGCTGTTTTTT; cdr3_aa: CASVAGGRTGELFF
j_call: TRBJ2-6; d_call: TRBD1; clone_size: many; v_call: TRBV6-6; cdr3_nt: TGTGCCAGCAGTACTACAGGGGGCTCTGGGGCCAACGTCCTGACTTTC; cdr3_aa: CASSTTGGSGANVLTF
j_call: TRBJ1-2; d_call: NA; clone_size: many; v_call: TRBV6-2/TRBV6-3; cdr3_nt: TGTGCCAGCAGTAAGACGAGCTATGGCTACACCTTC; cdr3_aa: CASSKTSYGYTF
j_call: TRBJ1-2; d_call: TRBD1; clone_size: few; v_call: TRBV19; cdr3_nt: TGTGCCAGCACAAACAGGGGCCGCCGGGGCTACACCTTC; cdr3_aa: CASTNRGRRGYTF
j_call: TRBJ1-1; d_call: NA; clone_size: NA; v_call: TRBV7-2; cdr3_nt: TGTGCCAGCAGATTTACAGAGATGAACACTGAAGCTTTCTTT; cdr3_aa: CASRFTEMNTEAFF
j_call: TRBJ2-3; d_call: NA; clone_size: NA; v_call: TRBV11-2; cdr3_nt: TGTGCCAGCAGCGACACATCAGGGTCCGATACGCAGTATTTT; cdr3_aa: CASSDTSGSDTQYF
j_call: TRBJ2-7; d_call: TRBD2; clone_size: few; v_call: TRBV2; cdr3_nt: TGTGCCAGCAGTAAACTAGCGGGGGGCAAGTCCGAGCAGTACTTC; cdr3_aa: CASSKLAGGKSEQYF
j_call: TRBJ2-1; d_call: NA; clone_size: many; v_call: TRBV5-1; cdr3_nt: TGCGCCAGCAGTAGGACGCCCGACAATGAGCAGTTCTTC; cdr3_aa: CASSRTPDNEQFF
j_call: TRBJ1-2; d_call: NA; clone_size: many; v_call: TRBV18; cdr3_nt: TGTGCCAGCTCACCAATCAAGGTGGGAAGTCAAGGCTACACCTTC; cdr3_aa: CASSPIKVGSQGYTF
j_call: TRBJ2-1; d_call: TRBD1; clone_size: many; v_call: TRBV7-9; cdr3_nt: TGTGCCAGCAGCCCCCGGGACAGGGGATCCTACAATGAGCAGTTCTTC; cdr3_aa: CASSPRDRGSYNEQFF
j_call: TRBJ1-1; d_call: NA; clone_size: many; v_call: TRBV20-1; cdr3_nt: TGCAGTGCTAGAGATGGGACCTCTGGGAGCACTGAAGCTTTCTTT; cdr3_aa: CSARDGTSGSTEAFF
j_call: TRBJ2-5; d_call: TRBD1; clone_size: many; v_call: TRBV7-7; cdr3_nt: TGTGCTAGCAGCAGAGACAGGGTTGAGACCCAGTACTTC; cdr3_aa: CASSRDRVETQYF
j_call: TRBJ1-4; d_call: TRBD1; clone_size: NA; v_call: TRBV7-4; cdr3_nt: TGTGCCACCGACAGGGTTGGTGAAAAACTGTTTTTT; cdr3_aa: CATDRVGEKLFF
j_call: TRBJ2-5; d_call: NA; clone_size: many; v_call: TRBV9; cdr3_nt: TGTGCCAGCAGCGTAGGCGGGGGCAGGGAGACCCAGTACTTC; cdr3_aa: CASSVGGGRETQYF
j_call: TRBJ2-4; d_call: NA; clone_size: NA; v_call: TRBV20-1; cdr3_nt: TGCAGTGCAAAAATCCCAGGCCCACAACGGCTCAAGCAGTACTTC; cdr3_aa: CSAKIPGPQRLKQYF
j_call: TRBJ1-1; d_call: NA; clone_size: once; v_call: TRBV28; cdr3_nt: TGTGCCAGCACCGAACAGGGGAACACTGAAGCTTTCTTT; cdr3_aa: CASTEQGNTEAFF
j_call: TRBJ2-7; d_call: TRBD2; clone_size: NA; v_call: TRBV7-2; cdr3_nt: TGTGCCAGCAGCACCGGGAGGCCGGGCGAGCAGTACTTC; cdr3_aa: CASSTGRPGEQYF
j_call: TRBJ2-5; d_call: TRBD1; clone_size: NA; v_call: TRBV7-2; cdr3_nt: TGTGCCAGCAGCACCGGGACAGGGGTACGAGAGCAGTACTTC; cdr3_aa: CASSTGTGVREQYF
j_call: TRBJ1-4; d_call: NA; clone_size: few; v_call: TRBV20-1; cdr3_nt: TGCAGTGCTCCCCTCGGGGCCCTTAATGAAAAACTGTTTTTT; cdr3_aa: CSAPLGALNEKLFF
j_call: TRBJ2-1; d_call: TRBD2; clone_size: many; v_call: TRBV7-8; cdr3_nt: TGTGCCAGCAGCTTAGCCGGGACTAGCAGATACAATGAGCAGTTCTTC; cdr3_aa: CASSLAGTSRYNEQFF
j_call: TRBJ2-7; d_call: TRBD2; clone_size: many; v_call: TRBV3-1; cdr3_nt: TGTGCCAGCAGCCACCGAAGCGGGGGGAACCCCTACGAGCAGTACTTC; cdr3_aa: CASSHRSGGNPYEQYF
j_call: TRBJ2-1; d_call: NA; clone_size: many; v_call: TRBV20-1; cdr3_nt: TGCAGTGCTAGTGTGTCGGGGAGTCTAAATGAGCAGTTCTTC; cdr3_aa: CSASVSGSLNEQFF
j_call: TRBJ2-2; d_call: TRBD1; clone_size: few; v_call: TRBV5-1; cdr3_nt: TGCGCCAGCAGCGAACAGGGGATGACCGGGGAGCTGTTTTTT; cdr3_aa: CASSEQGMTGELFF
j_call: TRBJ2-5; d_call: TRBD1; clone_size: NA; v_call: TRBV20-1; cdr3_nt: TGCAGTGCTAGAGTTTACAGGGGCGCAGGTTCCGAGCGGTACTTC; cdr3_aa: CSARVYRGAGSERYF
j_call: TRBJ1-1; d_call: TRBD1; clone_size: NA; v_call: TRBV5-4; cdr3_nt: TGTGCCAGCAGCGAGGGACAGGGCGTGGACACTGAAGCTTTCTTT; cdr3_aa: CASSEGQGVDTEAFF